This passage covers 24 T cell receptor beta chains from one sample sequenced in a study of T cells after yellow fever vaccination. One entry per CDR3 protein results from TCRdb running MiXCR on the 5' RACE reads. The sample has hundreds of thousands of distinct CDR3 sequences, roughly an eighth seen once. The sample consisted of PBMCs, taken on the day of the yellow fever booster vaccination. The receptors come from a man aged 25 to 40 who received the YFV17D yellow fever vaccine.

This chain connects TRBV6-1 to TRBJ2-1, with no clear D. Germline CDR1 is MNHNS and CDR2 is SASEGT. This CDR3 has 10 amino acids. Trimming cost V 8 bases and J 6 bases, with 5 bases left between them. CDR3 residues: CASGINEQFF. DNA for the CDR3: TGTGCCAGCGGGATCAATGAGCAGTTCTTC.

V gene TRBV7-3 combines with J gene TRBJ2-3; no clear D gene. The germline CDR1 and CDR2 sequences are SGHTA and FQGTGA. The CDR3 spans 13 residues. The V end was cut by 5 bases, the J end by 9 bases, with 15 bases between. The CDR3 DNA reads TGTGCCAGCAGCCCTCCCGAGGTGGGGACGCAGTATTTT. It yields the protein CASSPPEVGTQYF.

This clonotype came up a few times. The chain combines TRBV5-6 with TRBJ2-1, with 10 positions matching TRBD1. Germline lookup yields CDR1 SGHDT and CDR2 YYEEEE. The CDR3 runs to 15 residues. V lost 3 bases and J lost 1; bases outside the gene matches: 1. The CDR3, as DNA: TGTGCCAGCAGCTGGGGACAGGGGTCCTACAATGAGCAGTTCTTC. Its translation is CASSWGQGSYNEQFF.

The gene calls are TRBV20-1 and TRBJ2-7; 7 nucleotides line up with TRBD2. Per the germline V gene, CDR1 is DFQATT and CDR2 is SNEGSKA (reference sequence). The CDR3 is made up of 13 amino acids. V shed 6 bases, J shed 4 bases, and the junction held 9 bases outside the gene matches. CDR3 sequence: CSAPAGEIYEQYF. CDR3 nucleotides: TGCAGTGCCCCGGCGGGGGAGATTTACGAGCAGTACTTC.

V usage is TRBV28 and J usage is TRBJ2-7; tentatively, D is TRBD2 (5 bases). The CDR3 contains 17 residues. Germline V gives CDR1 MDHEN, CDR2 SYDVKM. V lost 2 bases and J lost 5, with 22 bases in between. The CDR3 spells CASSLSPRPEFGDEQYF. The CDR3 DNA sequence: TGTGCCAGCAGTTTAAGCCCCCGCCCTGAGTTCGGGGACGAGCAGTACTTC.

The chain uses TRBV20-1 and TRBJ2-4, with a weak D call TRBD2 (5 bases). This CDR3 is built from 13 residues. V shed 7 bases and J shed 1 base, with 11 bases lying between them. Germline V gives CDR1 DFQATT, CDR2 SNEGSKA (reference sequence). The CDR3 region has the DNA TGCAGTGTGGCGGGTTTGGCCAAAAACATTCAGTACTTC. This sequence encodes CSVAGLAKNIQYF.

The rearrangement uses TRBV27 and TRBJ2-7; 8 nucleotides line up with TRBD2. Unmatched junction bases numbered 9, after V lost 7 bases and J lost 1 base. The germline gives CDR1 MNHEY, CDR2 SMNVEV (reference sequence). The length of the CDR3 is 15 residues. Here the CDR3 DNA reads TGTGCCAGCATGTCCGGGAGGGCCTCATCCTACGAGCAGTACTTC. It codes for CASMSGRASSYEQYF.

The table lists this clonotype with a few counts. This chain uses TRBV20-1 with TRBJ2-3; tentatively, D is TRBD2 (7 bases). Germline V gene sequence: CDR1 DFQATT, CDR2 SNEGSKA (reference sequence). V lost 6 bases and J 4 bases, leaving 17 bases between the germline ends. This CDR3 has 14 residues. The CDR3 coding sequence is TGCAGTGCCACGGGGGGCGCCGGGGCAGATACGCAGTATTTT. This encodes CSATGGAGADTQYF.

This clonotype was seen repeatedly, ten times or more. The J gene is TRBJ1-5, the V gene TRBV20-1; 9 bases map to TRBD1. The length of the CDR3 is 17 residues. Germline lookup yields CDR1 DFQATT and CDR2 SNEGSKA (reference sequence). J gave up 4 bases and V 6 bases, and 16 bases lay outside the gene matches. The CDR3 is CSAPLTGGGGGNQPQHF. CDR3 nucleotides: TGCAGTGCCCCACTTACAGGGGGCGGAGGAGGTAATCAGCCCCAGCATTTT.

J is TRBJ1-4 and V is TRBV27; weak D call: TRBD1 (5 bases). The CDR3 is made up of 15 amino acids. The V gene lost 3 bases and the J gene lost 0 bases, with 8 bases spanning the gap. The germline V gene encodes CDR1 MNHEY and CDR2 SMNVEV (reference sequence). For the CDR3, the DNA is TGTGCCAGCAGTTTCGCAGGGACAACTAATGAAAAACTGTTTTTT. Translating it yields CASSFAGTTNEKLFF.

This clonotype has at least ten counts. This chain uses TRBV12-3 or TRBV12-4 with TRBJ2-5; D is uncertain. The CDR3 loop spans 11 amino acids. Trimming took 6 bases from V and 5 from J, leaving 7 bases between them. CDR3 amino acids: CASSKGETQYF. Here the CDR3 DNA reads TGTGCCAGCAGCAAAGGGGAGACCCAGTACTTC.

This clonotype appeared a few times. CDR3 protein: CASSKYDAGELFF. The CDR3 DNA reads TGTGCCAGCAGCAAATATGACGCCGGGGAGCTGTTTTTT. The V and J genes are TRBV7-2 and TRBJ2-2; D not certain. Germline V gives CDR1 SGHTA, CDR2 FQGNSA. The CDR3 totals 13 residues. V shed 5 bases and J shed 6 bases, with 10 bases lying between them.

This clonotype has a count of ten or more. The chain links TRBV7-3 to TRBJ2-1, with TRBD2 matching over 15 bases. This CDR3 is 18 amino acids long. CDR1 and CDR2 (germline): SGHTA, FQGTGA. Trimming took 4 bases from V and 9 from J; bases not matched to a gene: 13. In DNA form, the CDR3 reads TGTGCCAGCAGCTCAGTCCCGGGACTAGCGGGAGGAAGGAGTGAGCAGTTCTTC. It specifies CASSSVPGLAGGRSEQFF.

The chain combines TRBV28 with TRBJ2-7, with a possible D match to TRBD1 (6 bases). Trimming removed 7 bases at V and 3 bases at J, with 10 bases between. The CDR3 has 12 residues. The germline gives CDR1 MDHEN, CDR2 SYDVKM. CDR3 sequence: CASKWDNYEQYF. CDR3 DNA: TGTGCCAGCAAGTGGGACAACTACGAGCAGTACTTC.

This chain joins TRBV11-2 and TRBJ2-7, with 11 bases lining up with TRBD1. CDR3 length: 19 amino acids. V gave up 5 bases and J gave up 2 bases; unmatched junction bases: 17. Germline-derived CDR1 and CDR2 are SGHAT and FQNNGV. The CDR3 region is CASSPINRRPGQGAYEQYF. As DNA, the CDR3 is TGTGCCAGCAGCCCAATTAACAGGCGACCGGGACAGGGGGCCTACGAGCAGTACTTC.

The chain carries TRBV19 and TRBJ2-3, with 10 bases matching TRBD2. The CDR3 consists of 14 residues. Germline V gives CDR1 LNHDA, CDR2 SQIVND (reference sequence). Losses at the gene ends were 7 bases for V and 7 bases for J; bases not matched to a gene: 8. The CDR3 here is CASTAGGGPYTQYF. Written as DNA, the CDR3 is TGTGCCAGTACAGCGGGAGGGGGCCCATATACGCAGTATTTT.

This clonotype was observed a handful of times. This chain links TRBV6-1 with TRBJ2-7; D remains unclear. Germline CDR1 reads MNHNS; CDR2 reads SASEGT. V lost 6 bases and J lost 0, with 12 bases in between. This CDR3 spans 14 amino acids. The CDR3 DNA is TGTGCCAGCAGAAGATATTCGAACTCCTACGAGCAGTACTTC. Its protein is CASRRYSNSYEQYF.

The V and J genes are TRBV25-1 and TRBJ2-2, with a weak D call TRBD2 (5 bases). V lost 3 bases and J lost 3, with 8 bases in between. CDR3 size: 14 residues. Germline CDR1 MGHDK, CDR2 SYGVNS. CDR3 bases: TGTGCCAGCAGTGAGAAGGGAGACACCGGGGAGCTGTTTTTT. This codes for CASSEKGDTGELFF.

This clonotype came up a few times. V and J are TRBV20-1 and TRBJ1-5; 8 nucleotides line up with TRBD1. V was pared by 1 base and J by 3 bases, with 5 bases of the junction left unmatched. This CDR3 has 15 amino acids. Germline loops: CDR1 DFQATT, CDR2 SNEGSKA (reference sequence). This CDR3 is CSARASGQANQPQHF. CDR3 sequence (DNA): TGCAGTGCTAGAGCTTCGGGACAGGCCAATCAGCCCCAGCATTTT.

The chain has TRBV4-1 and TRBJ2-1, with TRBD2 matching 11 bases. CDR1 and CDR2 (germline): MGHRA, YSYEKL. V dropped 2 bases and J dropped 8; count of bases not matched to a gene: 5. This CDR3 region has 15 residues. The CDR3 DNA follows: TGCGCCAGCAGCCAATCACTAGCGGGAGAACATGAGCAGTTCTTC. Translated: CASSQSLAGEHEQFF.

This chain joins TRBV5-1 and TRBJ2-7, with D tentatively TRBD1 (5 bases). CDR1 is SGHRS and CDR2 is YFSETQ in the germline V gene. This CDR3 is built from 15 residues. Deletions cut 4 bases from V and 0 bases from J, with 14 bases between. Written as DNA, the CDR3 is TGCGCCAGCAGCATGAAGGGGCTAGGCTCCTACGAGCAGTACTTC. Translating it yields CASSMKGLGSYEQYF. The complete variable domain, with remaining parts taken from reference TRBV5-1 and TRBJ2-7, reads KAGVTQTPRYLIKTRGQQVTLSCSPISGHRSVSWYQQTPGQGLQFLFEYFSETQRNKGNFPGRFSGRQFSNSRSEMNVSTLELGDSALYLCASSMKGLGSYEQYFGPGTRLTVT.

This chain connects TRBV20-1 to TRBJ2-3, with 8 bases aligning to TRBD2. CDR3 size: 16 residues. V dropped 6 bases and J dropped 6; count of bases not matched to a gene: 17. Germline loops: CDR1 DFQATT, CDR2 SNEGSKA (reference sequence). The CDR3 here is CSATLGKAGVSDTQYF. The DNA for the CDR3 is TGCAGTGCCACCCTCGGAAAAGCGGGAGTTAGTGATACGCAGTATTTT.

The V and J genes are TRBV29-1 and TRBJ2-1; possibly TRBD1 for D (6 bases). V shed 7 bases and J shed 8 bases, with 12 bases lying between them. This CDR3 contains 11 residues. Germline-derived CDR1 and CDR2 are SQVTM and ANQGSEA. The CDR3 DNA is TGCAGCGCTGGGGGCATAGATGAGCAGTTCTTC. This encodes CSAGGIDEQFF.

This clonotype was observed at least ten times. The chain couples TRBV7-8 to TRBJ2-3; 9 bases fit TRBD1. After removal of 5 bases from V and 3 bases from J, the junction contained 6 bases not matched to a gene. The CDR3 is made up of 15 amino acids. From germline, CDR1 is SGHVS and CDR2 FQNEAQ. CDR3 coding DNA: TGTGCCAGCAGCCCCCGGGACAGGGAGACAGATACGCAGTATTTT. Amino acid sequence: CASSPRDRETDTQYF.